This T cell receptor (beta chain) was captured in a study of cytomegalovirus exposure and HLA in healthy donors. Broader study findings: For cytomegalovirus status, the classifier reportedly gave diagnoses with high specificity and sensitivity. Later work associated roughly 17,000 TCR beta sequences with HLA alleles at 0.05 false discovery rate.

Germline assignment: CDR1 SGHTA and CDR2 FQGNSA. V lost 2 bases, J lost 7 bases, and 8 bases lay in between. The CDR3 covers 13 residues. As concerns this clone: The target antigen is unknown.

The PCR had 60 Vbeta and 13 Jbeta primers. Libraries were prepared by immunoSEQ multiplex PCR; TCRdb keeps only in-frame clonotypes and omits some of them. Of roughly 80,000 clones in the sample, under 70% are singletons; the top ten hold approximately 6.9%. The clonotype originates from a woman aged 50 to 60 in good health and CMV-seropositive. The rearrangement links TRBV7-2 to TRBJ2-2; D is unclear. The material sequenced was PBMCs. As DNA, the CDR3 is TGTGCCAGCAGCTTAATCCGCGACGGGGAGCTGTTTTTT. Amino acids: CASSLIRDGELFF.